Described below is a single TCR beta chain sequence and its context. Its specificity is not known. The record originates from a study of cytomegalovirus exposure and HLA in healthy donors. The PCR made use of 60 Vbeta and 13 Jbeta primers. TCRdb's copy holds only in-frame clones and misses some; the assay was immunoSEQ multiplex PCR. Altogether 100,000 to 150,000 clones are present, around 80% being singletons, with the ten largest covering about 1.5%. Findings and limits, study-wide: TCR beta sequences reportedly predicted most subjects' HLA-A and HLA-B alleles accurately. Equally common other TCR beta chains were less clonally expanded than HLA-associated ones, a later analysis found.

This CDR3 region has 17 residues. Losses at the gene ends were 0 bases for V and 8 bases for J; bases not matched to a gene: 12. Germline CDR1 reads SNHLY; CDR2 reads FYNNEI. This clonotype was sampled from a woman aged 18-29 years in good health and CMV-seronegative. Sequenced: PBMCs. The V gene is TRBV2, the J gene TRBJ2-1, with TRBD2 identical over 8 bases. The CDR3 sequence is CASSEARVIGRADEQFF. The CDR3 bases are TGTGCCAGCAGTGAAGCACGGGTAATCGGGAGGGCCGATGAGCAGTTCTTC. Looking up the rest from reference TRBV2 and TRBJ2-1 gives the full variable domain: EPEVTQTPSHQVTQMGQEVILRCVPISNHLYFYWYRQILGQKVEFLVSFYNNEISEKSEIFDDQFSVERPDGSNFTLKIRSTKLEDSAMYFCASSEARVIGRADEQFFGPGTRLTVL.